One and the same sample provided the 3 T cell receptor beta chains below, sequenced in a study of early T cells in non-severe SARS-CoV-2 infection. TCRdb re-analysed the 5' RACE reads in MiXCR, keeping a single row per CDR3 protein. The sample contains roughly 54,000 distinct CDR3 sequences, approximately 12% of which appear only once. Sequenced sample: whole blood. Receptors were obtained from an adult who was a healthcare worker with PCR-confirmed SARS-CoV-2 infection or an uninfected control (not recorded which).

The sample holds many counts of this clonotype. The genes are TRBV6-2 or TRBV6-3 and TRBJ1-5; D unclear. The CDR3 is 13 amino acids. The germline CDR1 and CDR2 sequences are MNHEY and SVGEGT. Trimming took off 6 bases at V and 0 bases at J, with 6 bases between the two ends. CDR3 region: CASRFLSNQPQHF. The CDR3 bases are TGTGCCAGCAGGTTCCTTAGCAATCAGCCCCAGCATTTT.

Many counts were recorded for this clonotype. The chain joins TRBV20-1 to TRBJ2-1; 9 bases line up with TRBD2. The germline gives CDR1 DFQATT, CDR2 SNEGSKA (reference sequence). V lost 1 base to trimming and J lost 7 bases; unmatched junction nucleotides: 11. The CDR3 covers 16 residues. The CDR3 DNA reads TGCAGTGCTAGAGGGGCCCAGGCTAGCGGGAAGAATGAGCAGTTCTTC. Translation gives CSARGAQASGKNEQFF.

V usage is TRBV7-2 and J usage is TRBJ1-6; D not resolved. Between the trimmed V and J ends, which lost 6 bases and 7 bases, there was a span of 16 bases. The germline gives CDR1 SGHTA, CDR2 FQGNSA. This CDR3 is 15 amino acids long. CDR3 bases: TGTGCCAGCAGACCCCGAGCGAGTAGCAATTCACCCCTCCACTTT. Encoded protein: CASRPRASSNSPLHF.